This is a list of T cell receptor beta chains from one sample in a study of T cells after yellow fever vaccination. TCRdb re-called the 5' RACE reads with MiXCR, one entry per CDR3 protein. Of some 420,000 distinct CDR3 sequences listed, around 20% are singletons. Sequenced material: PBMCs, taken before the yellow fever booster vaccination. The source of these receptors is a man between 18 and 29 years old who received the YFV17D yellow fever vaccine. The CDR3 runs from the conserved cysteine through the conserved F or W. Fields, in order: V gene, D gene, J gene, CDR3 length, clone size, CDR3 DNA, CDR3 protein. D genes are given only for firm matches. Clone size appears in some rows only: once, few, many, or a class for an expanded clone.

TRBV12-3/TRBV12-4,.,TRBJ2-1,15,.,TGTGCCAGCAGTGCTCCGGGACGGAGCTACAATGAGCAGTTCTTC,CASSAPGRSYNEQFF
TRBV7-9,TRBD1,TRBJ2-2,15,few,TGTGCCAGCATTTTCGGGACAGCGAACACCGGGGAGCTGTTTTTT,CASIFGTANTGELFF
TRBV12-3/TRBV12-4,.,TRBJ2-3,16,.,TGTGCCAGCAGTCTCCGACAAGGAACTAGCACAGATACGCAGTATTTT,CASSLRQGTSTDTQYF
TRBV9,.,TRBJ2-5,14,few,TGTGCCAGCAGCGTATCAGGGCACCAAGAGACCCAGTACTTC,CASSVSGHQETQYF
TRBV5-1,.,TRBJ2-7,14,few,TGCGCCAGCAGCTTGTCGGAGAGCTCCTACGAGCAGTACTTC,CASSLSESSYEQYF
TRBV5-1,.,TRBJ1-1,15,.,TGCGCCAGCAGTAAACCGGATGCTGGGAACACTGAAGCTTTCTTT,CASSKPDAGNTEAFF
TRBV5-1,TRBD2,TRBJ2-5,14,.,TGCGCCAGCACCAGGACTAGCGGGCGAGGGACCCAGTACTTC,CASTRTSGRGTQYF
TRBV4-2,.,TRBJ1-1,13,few,TGTGCCAGCAGCCAAGAGGGATACACTGAAGCTTTCTTT,CASSQEGYTEAFF
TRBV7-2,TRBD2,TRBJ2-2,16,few,TGTGCCAGCAGGCTAGCGGGGGGGCAGGGCACCGGGGAGCTGTTTTTT,CASRLAGGQGTGELFF
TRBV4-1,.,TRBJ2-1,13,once,TGCGCCAGCAGCCACCCCAGCGATGGCTCGGAGTTCTTC,CASSHPSDGSEFF
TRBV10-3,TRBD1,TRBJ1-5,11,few,TGTGCCCCACAGGGGTTTCAGCCCCAGCATTTT,CAPQGFQPQHF
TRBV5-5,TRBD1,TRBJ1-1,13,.,TGTGCCAGCAGCTGGCGACAGGGCAATGAAGCTTTCTTT,CASSWRQGNEAFF
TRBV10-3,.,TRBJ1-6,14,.,TGTGCCATCAGTGAGAGGTCAGATAATTCACCCCTCCACTTT,CAISERSDNSPLHF
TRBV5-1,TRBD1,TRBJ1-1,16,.,TGCGCCAGCAGCACAAATCACAGGGGGCAGGGCACTGAAGCTTTCTTT,CASSTNHRGQGTEAFF
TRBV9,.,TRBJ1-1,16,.,TGTGCCAGCAGCGTAGTGACCCCCCCCCCGAACACTGAAGCTTTCTTT,CASSVVTPPPNTEAFF
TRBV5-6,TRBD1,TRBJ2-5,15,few,TGTGCCAGCAGCTTGATAGGACAGGAGCAAGAGACCCAGTACTTC,CASSLIGQEQETQYF
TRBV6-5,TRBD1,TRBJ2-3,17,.,TGTGCCAGCAGTTACCCACCATCGCCGGGACAGGGAGATACGCAGTATTTT,CASSYPPSPGQGDTQYF
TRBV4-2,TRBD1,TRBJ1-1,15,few,TGTGCCAGCAGCGCTCCCTTACAGGGGAGGCCTGAAGCTTTCTTT,CASSAPLQGRPEAFF
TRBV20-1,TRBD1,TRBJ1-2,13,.,TGCAGTGCCATGGGACAGGGGCGCTCGGGCTACACCTTC,CSAMGQGRSGYTF
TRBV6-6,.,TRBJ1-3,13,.,TGTGCCAGCTGCCGTCAAACTGGAAACACCATATATTTT,CASCRQTGNTIYF
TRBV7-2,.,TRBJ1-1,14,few,TGTGCCAGCAGCTTATTCCAGGGGAACACTGAAGCTTTCTTT,CASSLFQGNTEAFF
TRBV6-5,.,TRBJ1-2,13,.,TGTGCCAGCAGTTACGGCACCTTCTATGGCTACACCTTC,CASSYGTFYGYTF
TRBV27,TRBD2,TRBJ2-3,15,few,TGTGCCAGCAGTCTCGACGGACTAGCCACAGATACGCAGTATTTT,CASSLDGLATDTQYF